Reported below is one TCR beta chain. Germline-derived CDR1 and CDR2 are SQVTM and ANQGSEA. Between the trimmed V and J ends, which lost 3 bases and 4 bases, there was a span of 16 bases. CDR3 length: 14 amino acids. The protocol was immunoSEQ multiplex PCR, while the TCRdb copy is restricted to in-frame clones and leaves out a portion. The table shows 90,000 to 100,000 clones, with about 79% occurring only once. The source of the sample is a study of control samples from healthy donors and cancer patients. Sequencing was done on a sample of blood. V is TRBV29-1 and J is TRBJ2-7, with D tentatively TRBD1 (5 bases). The clonotype was recovered from a woman in her 30s in good health. CDR3 coding DNA: TGCAGCGTTGAGGTGGGGCTCTCAGGGTACGAGCAGTACTTC. Translation gives CSVEVGLSGYEQYF.